In this sample, the clone carrying this T cell receptor beta chain turned up once. Adult Caucasians living in Nashville, Tennessee made up all of the donors. The assay was run at deep level. Produced via immunoSEQ multiplex PCR; TCRdb's table is partial and in-frame only. The sample lists some 530,000 clones; 60% to 80% were seen once. The sample belongs to a study of shared clonotypes between healthy human individuals. J gave up 6 bases and V 2 bases, and 10 bases lay outside the gene matches. The CDR3 extends over 17 amino acids. CDR1 SGHAT and CDR2 FQNNGV come from the germline V gene. The chain links TRBV11-2 to TRBJ2-2, with 9 bases lining up with TRBD1. The clonotype was recovered from a woman between 40 and 55 years old in good health. Some clones in this sample may be carry-over from other donors' samples. Sequenced: PBMCs. The CDR3 loop is CASSLKTGGFSAGELFF. The CDR3 DNA sequence: TGTGCCAGCAGCTTAAAGACAGGGGGGTTTTCGGCCGGGGAGCTGTTTTTT.